This entry is about one T cell receptor (beta chain). The source of the sample is a study of immune cell composition in non-small cell lung cancer. Normal lung sampling was at least 3 cm from the tumour, as distant as possible. Assay used: immunoSEQ multiplex PCR; TCRdb lists only in-frame clones, some missing. Here the sample spans approximately 5,900 clones, 70% to 90% being singletons. V trimming: 4 bases; J trimming: 1 base; junction bases outside the gene matches: 4. The CDR3 runs to 15 residues. CDR1 is SGHRS and CDR2 is YFSETQ in the germline V gene. V gene TRBV5-1 combines with J gene TRBJ2-2, with TRBD1 matching 7 bases. Sequencing was done on a sample of non-adjacent lung tissue. The receptor was isolated from a human donor with non-small cell lung cancer. The CDR3 DNA sequence: TGCGCCAGCAGCCTGGGACAGATGAACACCGGGGAGCTGTTTTTT. This encodes CASSLGQMNTGELFF.